This T cell receptor (beta chain) stems from a study of control samples from healthy donors and cancer patients. The data were produced by immunoSEQ multiplex PCR, yet TCRdb's version contains in-frame clones alone and is incomplete. This table has approximately 97,000 clones, about 91% appearing once. The CDR3 covers 16 residues. V was shortened by 0 bases and J by 0 bases, with 9 bases between the two germline ends. The germline CDR1 and CDR2 sequences are SGHNT and YENEEA. This sequence was found in a woman younger than 35 in good health. The rearrangement uses TRBV11-3 and TRBJ1-3; D unresolved. Sequences were obtained from blood. As DNA, the CDR3 is TGTGCCAGCAGCTTAGATTTGTCCAACTCTGGAAACACCATATATTTT. Its protein is CASSLDLSNSGNTIYF.